The clone carrying this T cell receptor (beta chain) was seen ten or more times. This sample was taken from a study of T-cell memory formation after mild COVID-19. MiXCR, run by TCRdb on the 5' RACE reads, gives a single entry per CDR3 protein. The sample has approximately 490,000 distinct CDR3 sequences; around 21% are singletons. Trimming shortened V by 2 bases and J by 4 bases, and 13 bases separated the two germline ends. The CDR3 totals 15 residues. This TCR was sampled from an adult woman who had mild COVID-19 (a few samples of this study predate the infection). Cell type and time point are not known. The chain links TRBV12-3 or TRBV12-4 to TRBJ2-3; maybe TRBD2 (6 bases). The sequencing input was PBMCs or a T cell subset sorted from them (not recorded which). This chain's CDR3 is CASSLTSTGADTQYF. The CDR3 nucleotides read TGTGCCAGCAGTTTAACTAGCACCGGCGCAGATACGCAGTATTTT.